This T cell receptor beta chain derives from a study of cytomegalovirus exposure and HLA in healthy donors. The study ran its PCR with 60 Vbeta and 13 Jbeta primers. Sequencing used immunoSEQ multiplex PCR; TCRdb keeps in-frame clones, though not all of them. The data show 140,000 to 150,000 clones, with less than 90% seen just once and roughly 2.7% held by the top ten. CDR3 size: 15 residues. CDR1 is SGDLS, CDR2 YYNGEE, per germline. Germline trimming cut 2 bases from V and 4 bases from J; bases unmatched to any gene: 4. The sequenced sample was PBMCs. This chain uses TRBV9 with TRBJ2-2; 8 bases align to TRBD2. This TCR came from a boy aged 2 to 9 in good health and CMV-seronegative. CDR3 nucleotides: TGTGCCAGCAGCGTCGGGAGGGCGGGCACCGGGGAGCTGTTTTTT. This encodes CASSVGRAGTGELFF. Based on the CDR3 plus reference TRBV9 and TRBJ2-2, the full variable domain is DSGVTQTPKHLITATGQRVTLRCSPRSGDLSVYWYQQSLDQGLQFLIQYYNGEERAKGNILERFSAQQFPDLHSELNLSSLELGDSALYFCASSVGRAGTGELFFGEGSRLTVL.